Sequencing of this T cell receptor (beta chain) was carried out in a study of cytomegalovirus exposure and HLA in healthy donors. The study ran its PCR with 60 Vbeta and 13 Jbeta primers. The table came from immunoSEQ multiplex PCR; TCRdb's copy has only in-frame clones and leaves some out. The sample includes 150,000 to 200,000 clones, more than 70% of them seen just once. This CDR3 region has 16 residues. Germline lookup yields CDR1 LNHDA and CDR2 SQIVND (reference sequence). Trimming shortened V by 5 bases and J by 0 bases, and 14 bases separated the two germline ends. Sequencing used PBMCs. The rearrangement joins TRBV19 to TRBJ1-5, with D possibly TRBD1 on 5 matching bases. The sequence came from a boy younger than 10 in good health and CMV-seronegative. The CDR3 region has the DNA TGTGCCAGTAGTCCGCGGGGGGTGTATAGCAATCAGCCCCAGCATTTT. It codes for CASSPRGVYSNQPQHF.